The 5 T cell receptor beta chains below all came from one sample that was sequenced in a study of vaccination and CD4 T cells after COVID-19. Their cognate antigens are unknown. Treatment given: approximately nine-day PBMC culture with coronavirus spike peptide pools or control peptides (ViraFEST assay). Sequencing of DNA taken from cultured CD4+ T cells relied on the Oncomine TCR Beta short-read assay. TCRdb re-analysed the PCR reads in MiXCR, keeping a single row per CDR3 protein. The repertoire holds more than 12,000 distinct CDR3 sequences, approximately 58% seen once, with approximately 14% in the top ten. Specimen: CD4+ T cells from blood, cultured in vitro. These receptors came from a human donor who had recovered from COVID-19.

This chain links TRBV7-9 with TRBJ2-2; D gene unclear. The CDR3 sequence is 13 residues long. The V gene lost 11 bases and the J gene lost 7 bases, with 17 bases spanning the gap. Germline loops: CDR1 SEHNR, CDR2 FQNEAQ (reference sequence). The CDR3: CASRMGSLGELFF. DNA of the CDR3: TGTGCCTCGCGGATGGGTAGTCTCGGGGAGCTGTTTTTT.

In its sample, this clonotype was seen a few times. The chain is built from TRBV6-1 and TRBJ2-5; D is ambiguous. Germline CDR1 MNHNS, CDR2 SASEGT. The CDR3 is made up of 15 amino acids. The V and J ends lost 2 bases and 5 bases respectively, with 15 bases between them. CDR3 in DNA: TGTGCCAGCAGTGAACGGAGTGACGGTCGGGAGACCCAGTACTTC. This encodes CASSERSDGRETQYF.

This clonotype was seen a few times. The rearrangement joins TRBV6-2 or TRBV6-3 to TRBJ1-2; tentative D call: TRBD1 (6 bases). This CDR3 comprises 14 residues. The V end was cut by 6 bases, the J end by 8 bases, with 19 bases between. Germline assignment: CDR1 MNHEY and CDR2 SVGEGT. The DNA of the CDR3 is TGTGCCAGCAGCCGCGGGGGGCTGCTGGTAGGCTACACCTTC. Translation gives CASSRGGLLVGYTF.

The chain employs TRBV20-1 and TRBJ2-3; TRBD2 matches at 9 bases. The CDR3 length is 15 residues. Germline V gives CDR1 DFQATT, CDR2 SNEGSKA (reference sequence). V gave up 5 bases and J gave up 2 bases; unmatched junction bases: 8. CDR3 loop: CSASNSGSDTDTQYF. As DNA, the CDR3 is TGCAGTGCTTCCAATAGCGGGAGCGACACAGATACGCAGTATTTT.

The chain carries TRBV6-2 or TRBV6-3 and TRBJ1-5, with D possibly TRBD1 on 5 matching bases. The CDR3 contains 15 residues. Germline CDR1 is MNHEY and CDR2 is SVGEGT. The V gene lost 6 bases and the J gene lost 7 bases, with 19 bases spanning the gap. In DNA, the CDR3 is TGTGCCAGCAGCCAAGCCTCAGGGTCGGGCCAGCCCCAGCATTTT. Translated: CASSQASGSGQPQHF.